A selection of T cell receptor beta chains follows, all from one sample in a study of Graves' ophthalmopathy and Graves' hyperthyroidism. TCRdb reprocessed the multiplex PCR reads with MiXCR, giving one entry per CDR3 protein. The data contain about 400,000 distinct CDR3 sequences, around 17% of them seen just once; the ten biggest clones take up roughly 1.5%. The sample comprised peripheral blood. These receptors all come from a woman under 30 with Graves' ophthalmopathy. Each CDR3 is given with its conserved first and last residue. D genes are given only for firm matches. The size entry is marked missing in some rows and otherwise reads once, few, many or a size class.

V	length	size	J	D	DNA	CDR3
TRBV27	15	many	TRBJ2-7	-	TGTGCCAGCAGTTTAACTGGGACGGCTATCTACGAGCAGTACTTC	CASSLTGTAIYEQYF
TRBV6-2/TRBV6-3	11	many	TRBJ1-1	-	TGTGCCAGCAGGGAGAGGGCTGAAGCTTTCTTT	CASRERAEAFF
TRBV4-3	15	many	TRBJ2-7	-	TGCGCCAGCAGCCAAAGATTAGGACACTCCTACGAGCAGTACTTC	CASSQRLGHSYEQYF
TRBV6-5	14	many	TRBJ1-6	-	TGTGCCACAAAGAAGGGATCCTATAATTCACCCCTCCACTTT	CATKKGSYNSPLHF
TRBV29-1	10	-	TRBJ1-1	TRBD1	TGCAGCGTTCGGACAGGGGAAGCTTTCTTT	CSVRTGEAFF
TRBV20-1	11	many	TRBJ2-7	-	TGCAGTGCTAGTGAAGGTTACGAGCAGTACTTC	CSASEGYEQYF
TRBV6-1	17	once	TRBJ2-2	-	TGTGCCAGCAGACGCGCCACAGGGCAGTTGAACACCGGGGAGCTGTTTTTT	CASRRATGQLNTGELFF
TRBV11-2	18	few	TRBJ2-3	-	TGTGCCAGCAGTGTGAATCGGTGGTCGGCCTCTAACACAGATACGCAGTATTTT	CASSVNRWSASNTDTQYF
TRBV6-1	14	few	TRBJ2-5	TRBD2	TGTGCCAGCAGTCCCGTGGCGGGAGGGGGTGAGCAGTACTTC	CASSPVAGGGEQYF
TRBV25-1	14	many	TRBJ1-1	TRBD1	TGTGCCAGCAGTGCCGTGACAGGGAGCGCTGAAGCTTTCTTT	CASSAVTGSAEAFF
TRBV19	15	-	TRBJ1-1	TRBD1	TGTGCCACCTCGAACACCGGGACAGGGGGTACTGAAGCTTTCTTT	CATSNTGTGGTEAFF
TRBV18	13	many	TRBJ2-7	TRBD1	TGTGCCAGCTCACCGGACAGGGCCCCAATGTTGTACTTC	CASSPDRAPMLYF
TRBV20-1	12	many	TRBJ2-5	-	TGCAGTGCTAGTTGGCGGCCGGAGACCCAGTACTTC	CSASWRPETQYF
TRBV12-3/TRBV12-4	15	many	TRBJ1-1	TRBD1	TGTGCCAGCAGTCCAAGAGACAGGGTAGGCTCTGAAGCTTTCTTT	CASSPRDRVGSEAFF
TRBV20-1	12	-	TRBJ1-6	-	TGCAGTGCTAGTATTACATTCGGTGCCCTCCACTTT	CSASITFGALHF
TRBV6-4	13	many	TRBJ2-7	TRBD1	TGTGCCACCTCCCGACAGGGGGAATACGAGCAGTACTTC	CATSRQGEYEQYF
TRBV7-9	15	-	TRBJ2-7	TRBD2	TGTGCCAGCAGCTTGTCAGCGGGAGCTTTCCACGAGCAGTACTTC	CASSLSAGAFHEQYF
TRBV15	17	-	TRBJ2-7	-	TGTGCCATCAGCAGAGAAAGTTTACTCGACAGTAGCTACGAGCAGTACTTC	CAISRESLLDSSYEQYF
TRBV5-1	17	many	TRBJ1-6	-	TGCGCCCAAGCTTACGAGCCGGAGAGCTCCTATAATTCACCCCTCCACTTT	CAQAYEPESSYNSPLHF
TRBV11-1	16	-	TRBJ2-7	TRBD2	TGTGCCAGCAGCTCCAGCCCGGGACTAGTCTCCTACGAGCAGTACTTC	CASSSSPGLVSYEQYF
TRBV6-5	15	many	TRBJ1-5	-	TGTGCCAGCGGGGGCATCGGGTGGAGCAATCAGCCCCAGCATTTT	CASGGIGWSNQPQHF
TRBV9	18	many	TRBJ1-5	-	TGTGCCAGCAGCGTAGCTGCCCAGGATCCCTCTAGCAATCAGCCCCAGCATTTT	CASSVAAQDPSSNQPQHF
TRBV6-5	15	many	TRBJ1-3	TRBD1	TGTGCCAGCAGTTACCAGGGGGCACCGGGAAACACCATATATTTT	CASSYQGAPGNTIYF
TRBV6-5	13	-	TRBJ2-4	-	TGTGCCAGCAGACCTCCCGACAGAAACATTCAGTACTTC	CASRPPDRNIQYF
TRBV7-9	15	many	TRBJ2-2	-	TGTGCCAGCAGCTCCCCCCGCGGGATCACCGGGGAGCTGTTTTTT	CASSSPRGITGELFF
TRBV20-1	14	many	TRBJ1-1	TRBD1	TGCAGTGCTAGCAAACAGGGGGCAAGAACTGAAGCTTTCTTT	CSASKQGARTEAFF
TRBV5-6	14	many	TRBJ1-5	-	TGTGCCAGCAGCTTGACGGGGGCTTACCAGCCCCAGCATTTT	CASSLTGAYQPQHF
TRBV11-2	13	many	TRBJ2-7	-	TGTGCCAGCAGCTTAGATGGAGGGGAAGAGCAGTACTTC	CASSLDGGEEQYF
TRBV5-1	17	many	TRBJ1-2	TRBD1	TGCGCCAGCAGCTTGACCCAAACACAGGGGCCTGCCTATGGCTACACCTTC	CASSLTQTQGPAYGYTF
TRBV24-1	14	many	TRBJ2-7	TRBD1	TGTGCCACCAGTGATTTAGGGACAGGGGACGAGCAGTACTTC	CATSDLGTGDEQYF
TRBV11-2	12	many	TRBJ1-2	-	TGTGCCAGCAGCCACACCGACGGGGGCTACACCTTC	CASSHTDGGYTF
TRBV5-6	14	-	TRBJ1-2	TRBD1	TGTGCCAGCAACTTCGGACAGGGTAACTATGGCTACACCTTC	CASNFGQGNYGYTF
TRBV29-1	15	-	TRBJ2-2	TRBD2	TGCAGCGTCGAGGCCACTAGCGGGAACACCGGGGAGCTGTTTTTT	CSVEATSGNTGELFF
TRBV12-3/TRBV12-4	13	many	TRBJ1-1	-	TGTGCCAGCAGTCCCCTGGACAGAGATGAAGCTTTCTTT	CASSPLDRDEAFF
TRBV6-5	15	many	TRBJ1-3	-	TGTGCCAGCAGTTACGGGACCACGGAGGGAAACACCATATATTTT	CASSYGTTEGNTIYF
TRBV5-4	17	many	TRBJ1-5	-	TGTGCCAGCAGCTCCGACCCGGGGGGAGGGCTCAATCAGCCCCAGCATTTT	CASSSDPGGGLNQPQHF
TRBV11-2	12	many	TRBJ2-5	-	TGTGCCAGCAGCTTAGTAGATGAGACCCAGTACTTC	CASSLVDETQYF
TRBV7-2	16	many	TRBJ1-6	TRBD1	TGTGCCAGCTCCTCAGGGGGGGGGAGAAATAATTCACCCCTCCACTTT	CASSSGGGRNNSPLHF
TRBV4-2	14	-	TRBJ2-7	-	TGTGCCAGCAGCCAAGAATTCGGCCCCAGGGAGCAGTACTTC	CASSQEFGPREQYF
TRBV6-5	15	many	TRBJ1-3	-	TGTGCCAGCAGTTATGTTGCAGGGACTGGAAACACCATATATTTT	CASSYVAGTGNTIYF
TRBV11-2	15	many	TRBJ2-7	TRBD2	TGTGCCAGCAGCTTAGATTCGGGAGGGGACTACGAGCAGTACTTC	CASSLDSGGDYEQYF
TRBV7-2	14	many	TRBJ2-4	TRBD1	TGTGCCAGCAGCTTAGGGGACAGGGGAAACATTCAGTACTTC	CASSLGDRGNIQYF
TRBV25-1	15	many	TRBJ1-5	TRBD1	TGTGCCAGCAGAGACAGGGTCCTGGGCAATCAGCCCCAGCATTTT	CASRDRVLGNQPQHF
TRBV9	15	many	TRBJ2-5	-	TGTGCCAGCAGCGTAGGTTGGACAGACCAAGAGACCCAGTACTTC	CASSVGWTDQETQYF
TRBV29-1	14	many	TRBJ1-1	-	TGCAGCGTTGCTGACAGGAAAGGGAACACTGAAGCTTTCTTT	CSVADRKGNTEAFF
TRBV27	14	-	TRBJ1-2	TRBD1	TGTGCCAGCAGTTCGGACAGGGTAGGCTATGGCTACACCTTC	CASSSDRVGYGYTF
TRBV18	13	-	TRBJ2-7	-	TGTGCCAGCTCACCGATAGATTTTTACGAGCAGTACTTC	CASSPIDFYEQYF
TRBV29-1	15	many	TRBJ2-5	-	TGCAGCGTTGTCTTGCAGGGGTCATCCCAAGAGACCCAGTACTTC	CSVVLQGSSQETQYF
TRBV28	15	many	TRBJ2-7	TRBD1	TGTGCCAGCAGTTTAATTGACAGGGTAACGTCCGAGCAGTACTTC	CASSLIDRVTSEQYF